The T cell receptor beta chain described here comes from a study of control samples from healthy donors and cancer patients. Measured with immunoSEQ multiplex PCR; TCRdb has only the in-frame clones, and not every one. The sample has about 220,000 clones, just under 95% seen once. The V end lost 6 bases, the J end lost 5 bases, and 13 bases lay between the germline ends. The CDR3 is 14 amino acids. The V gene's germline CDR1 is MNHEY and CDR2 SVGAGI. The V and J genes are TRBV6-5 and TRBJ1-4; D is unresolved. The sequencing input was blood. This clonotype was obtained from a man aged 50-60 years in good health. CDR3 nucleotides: TGTGCCAGCAGAATGGGAGAAGAGAATGAAAAACTGTTTTTT. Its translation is CASRMGEENEKLFF.